This T cell receptor (beta chain) was observed in a study of T-cell reconstitution after alpha-beta-depleted transplantation in children (dated by TCRdb to the mid-2010s). Regarding the research as a whole: Using TCR repertoire profiling, the study quantitatively followed how T-cell immune reconstitution unfolded in children after TCRalphabeta/CD19-depleted allogeneic hematopoietic cell transplantation.

The CDR3 has 15 amino acids, counting the end cysteine and phenylalanine. Here the CDR3 DNA is all that survives: 45 bases in frame from base 1. The germline V gene (reference sequence) supplies CDR1 DFQATT and CDR2 SNEGSKA. Compared with germline, V lacks 6 bases and J lacks 0 bases; bases without a gene match: 4. This clonotype has ten or more counts. Its antigen is unknown. Per-base qualities were not stored, and no clone one base away is much larger. Receptor libraries were prepared by PCR. Sequencing took place on an Illumina HiSeq 2500. TCR libraries were prepared with molecular barcoding, using unique molecular identifiers to normalize TCRbeta repertoire quantification. The public reads were reanalyzed by TCRdb: fastp trimming at Q25, MiXCR alignment, in-frame beta chains only. Rows with one shared CDR3 protein collapse into an entry with the most common genes and DNA. The sample table holds 400,000 to 500,000 distinct CDR3 sequences, of which roughly a tenth were seen once. Approximately 5% of the sample is held by the ten biggest clonotypes.

The sample in question was PBMCs from the stem cell graft donor, obtained from the stem cell graft. The TCR sequence derives from a human donor who donated a stem cell graft to a child with acute myeloid leukemia. The chain is made from TRBV20-1 and TRBJ2-1, with TRBD2 matching 11 junction bases. In nucleotides, the sequence is TGCAGTGCCCGAGGGACTAGCGGCTCCTACAATGAGCAGTTCTTC. Its product reads: CSARGTSGSYNEQFF.